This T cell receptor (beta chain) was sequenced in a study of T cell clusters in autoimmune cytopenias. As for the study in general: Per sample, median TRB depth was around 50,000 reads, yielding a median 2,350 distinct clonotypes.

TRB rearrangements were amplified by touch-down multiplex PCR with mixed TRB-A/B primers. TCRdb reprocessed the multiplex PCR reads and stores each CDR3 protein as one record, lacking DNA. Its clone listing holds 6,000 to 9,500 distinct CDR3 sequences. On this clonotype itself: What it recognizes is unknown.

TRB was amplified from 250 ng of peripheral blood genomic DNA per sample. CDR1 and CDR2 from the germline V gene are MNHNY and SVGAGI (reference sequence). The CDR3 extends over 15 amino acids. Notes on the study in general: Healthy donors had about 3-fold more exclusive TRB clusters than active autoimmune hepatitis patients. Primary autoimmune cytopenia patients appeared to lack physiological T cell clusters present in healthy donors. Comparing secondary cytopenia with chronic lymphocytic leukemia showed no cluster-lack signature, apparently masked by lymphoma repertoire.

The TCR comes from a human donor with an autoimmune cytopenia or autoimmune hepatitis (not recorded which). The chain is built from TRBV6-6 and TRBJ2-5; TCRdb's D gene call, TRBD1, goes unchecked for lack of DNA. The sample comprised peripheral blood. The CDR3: CASSYLGTGRRAQYF.